A selection of T cell receptor beta chains follows, all from one sample in a study of blood T cell repertoires in COVID-19. Data came from immunoSEQ multiplex PCR; TCRdb stores just in-frame clones and leaves some out. Among 180,000 or so clones, around four fifths were seen once, and the ten largest hold 7.5% to 8%. Input material: peripheral blood. The receptors here all came from a man aged 35-49 years who had recovered from COVID-19. Each CDR3 is given with its conserved first and last residue. D genes are given only for firm matches. A clone size is listed for some rows: how often the clone was seen (once, few, many), or a class if it is expanded.

D,J,V,size,CDR3,DNA
TRBD2,TRBJ2-5,TRBV28,-,CASSQLLLAGGAQYF,TGTGCCAGCAGTCAACTTCTTCTAGCGGGGGGGGCCCAGTACTTC
-,TRBJ2-3,TRBV11-2,-,CASSPRVADTQYF,TGTGCCAGCAGCCCCCGGGTGGCAGATACGCAGTATTTT
-,TRBJ1-2,TRBV5-4,-,CASSQVEGYGYTF,TGTGCCAGCAGCCAGGTAGAGGGCTATGGCTACACCTTC
TRBD1,TRBJ2-3,TRBV4-3,-,CASSLDRRDRGTDTQYF,TGCGCCAGCAGCCTAGACCGGCGGGACAGGGGTACAGATACGCAGTATTTT
TRBD1,TRBJ1-2,TRBV27,-,CASSPKGQYGYTF,TGTGCCAGCAGCCCCAAGGGACAGTATGGCTACACCTTC
TRBD1,TRBJ2-5,TRBV3-1/TRBV3-2,few,CASRLQGAKLKPQYF,TGTGCCAGCAGGTTACAGGGGGCGAAACTAAAGCCCCAGTACTTC
-,TRBJ2-7,TRBV12-3/TRBV12-4,-,CASSPGQTYEQYF,TGTGCCAGCAGTCCAGGACAAACATACGAGCAGTACTTC
-,TRBJ1-2,TRBV4-3,-,CASSLRWPGGYGYTF,TGCGCCAGCAGCCTTCGTTGGCCGGGAGGGTATGGCTACACCTTC
TRBD1,TRBJ1-2,TRBV19,once,CASWTGVGYTF,TGTGCCAGTTGGACAGGGGTTGGCTACACCTTC
-,TRBJ1-1,TRBV6-5,-,CASSPRQEKAFF,TGTGCCAGCAGTCCCCGACAGGAAAAAGCTTTCTTT
TRBD1,TRBJ1-4,TRBV19,-,CASSPMSGGQDEKLFF,TGTGCCAGTAGCCCTATGTCCGGGGGACAGGATGAAAAACTGTTTTTT
-,TRBJ1-3,TRBV6-2/TRBV6-3,-,CASSYLRTATGNTIYF,TGTGCCAGCAGTTATCTCAGGACAGCCACTGGAAACACCATATATTTT
TRBD2,TRBJ2-3,TRBV7-2,-,CASSFLRWRLATDTQYF,TGTGCCAGCAGCTTCCTCCGGTGGAGACTAGCGACAGATACGCAGTATTTT
-,TRBJ2-1,TRBV19,-,CASAHRESYNEQFF,TGTGCCAGCGCCCACCGAGAGTCCTACAATGAGCAGTTCTTC
TRBD1,TRBJ2-2,TRBV19,-,CASKPGQGKEELFF,TGTGCCAGCAAACCGGGACAGGGAAAGGAGGAGCTGTTTTTT
TRBD2,TRBJ2-1,TRBV19,-,CASSIGTSSYNEQFF,TGTGCCAGTAGTATCGGGACTAGCTCCTACAATGAGCAGTTCTTC
-,TRBJ1-2,TRBV10-3,-,CAISESSGVLAGYTF,TGTGCCATCAGTGAGTCCTCAGGGGTTTTGGCAGGCTACACCTTC
-,TRBJ2-3,TRBV30,-,CAWSFSDTSTDTQYF,TGTGCCTGGAGTTTCTCGGACACGAGCACAGATACGCAGTATTTT
-,TRBJ1-1,TRBV7-9,-,CASSFLQGGRTEAFF,TGTGCCAGCAGCTTCCTACAGGGCGGTCGCACTGAAGCTTTCTTT
-,TRBJ2-1,TRBV5-1,-,CASSGSSYNEQFF,TGCGCCAGCAGCGGGAGCTCCTACAATGAGCAGTTCTTC
-,TRBJ2-1,TRBV19,-,CASSIGAGFYNEQFF,TGTGCCAGTAGTATAGGGGCTGGGTTCTACAATGAGCAGTTCTTC
-,TRBJ2-7,TRBV6-5,-,CASGGDTWGEQYF,TGTGCCAGCGGGGGGGACACTTGGGGCGAGCAGTACTTC
-,TRBJ1-3,TRBV7-9,few,CATEGLLSGNTIYF,TGTGCCACCGAGGGACTCCTCTCTGGAAACACCATATATTTT
-,TRBJ1-1,TRBV7-9,-,CASSPTTGTEAFF,TGTGCCAGCAGCCCAACGACGGGGACTGAAGCTTTCTTT
TRBD1,TRBJ1-2,TRBV19,-,CASTDRGRANYGYTF,TGTGCCAGTACAGACAGGGGTCGAGCTAACTATGGCTACACCTTC
-,TRBJ1-5,TRBV2,-,CASSARHVNQPQHF,TGTGCCAGCAGTGCGAGACATGTCAATCAGCCCCAGCATTTT
TRBD2,TRBJ2-3,TRBV6-5,-,CASMGRGVSDTQYF,TGTGCCAGCATGGGGCGGGGGGTATCAGATACGCAGTATTTT
TRBD1,TRBJ1-1,TRBV7-2,-,CASRWTGGWDTEAFF,TGTGCCAGCAGGTGGACAGGGGGGTGGGACACTGAAGCTTTCTTT
TRBD1,TRBJ1-1,TRBV29-1,few,CSVQPGTVYAEAFF,TGCAGCGTACAACCCGGGACAGTTTATGCTGAAGCTTTCTTT
-,TRBJ2-5,TRBV18,-,CASSPGGQTGAQYF,TGTGCCAGCTCACCCGGAGGACAGACCGGGGCCCAGTACTTC
TRBD2,TRBJ2-1,TRBV6-1,-,CASSEENAGGAANEQFF,TGTGCCAGCAGTGAAGAAAACGCGGGAGGCGCGGCCAATGAGCAGTTCTTC
TRBD1,TRBJ1-6,TRBV30,-,CAWRDRERSPLHF,TGTGCCTGGAGGGACAGGGAGCGCTCACCCCTCCACTTT
TRBD1,TRBJ1-5,TRBV19,-,CASSVGTGGGSNQPQHF,TGTGCCAGTAGTGTCGGGACAGGGGGCGGTAGCAATCAGCCCCAGCATTTT
-,TRBJ1-6,TRBV7-6,-,CASSLEAGTPISPLHF,TGTGCCAGCAGCTTAGAGGCGGGGACCCCAATTTCACCCCTCCACTTT
-,TRBJ2-4,TRBV7-2,-,CASSPTGSQNIQYF,TGTGCCAGCAGCCCTACAGGGTCCCAAAACATTCAGTACTTC
-,TRBJ2-7,TRBV6-4,few,CASPEGYEQYF,TGTGCCAGCCCGGAGGGGTACGAGCAGTACTTC
-,TRBJ1-3,TRBV29-1,few,CSVRPGGAIYF,TGCAGCGTTAGACCGGGTGGCGCCATATATTTT
-,TRBJ1-1,TRBV6-5,-,CASSYRSGRTEAFF,TGTGCCAGCAGTTATCGGTCAGGGAGGACTGAAGCTTTCTTT
-,TRBJ1-2,TRBV28,-,CASSRISGTYYGYTF,TGTGCCAGCAGTCGGATCTCCGGGACATACTATGGCTACACCTTC
-,TRBJ1-6,TRBV4-3,-,CASSQDTGPTSPLHF,TGCGCCAGCAGCCAAGACACAGGCCCCACCTCACCCCTCCACTTT
TRBD2,TRBJ2-1,TRBV28,-,CASSLPPDSFGGSYNEQFF,TGTGCCAGCAGTTTGCCTCCCGATTCGTTTGGCGGGAGTTACAATGAGCAGTTCTTC
TRBD1,TRBJ2-5,TRBV28,few,CASSRRTGAGETQYF,TGTGCCAGCAGCCGCAGAACAGGGGCAGGAGAGACCCAGTACTTC
TRBD1,TRBJ1-5,TRBV18,-,CASSPGQGANQPQHF,TGTGCCAGCTCACCAGGACAGGGGGCCAATCAGCCCCAGCATTTT
TRBD2,TRBJ2-7,TRBV9,-,CASSVGGTSEYEQYF,TGTGCCAGCAGCGTAGGGGGGACTAGCGAGTACGAGCAGTACTTC
-,TRBJ2-3,TRBV19,-,CDSDTQYF,TGTGATAGTGATACGCAGTATTTT
TRBD1,TRBJ1-1,TRBV12-3/TRBV12-4,few,CASRTGLNTEAFF,TGTGCCAGCAGGACAGGGTTGAACACTGAAGCTTTCTTT
TRBD2,TRBJ2-2,TRBV7-9,-,CASRTRAGGPNTGELFF,TGTGCCAGCAGAACGCGAGCGGGGGGGCCAAACACCGGGGAGCTGTTTTTT
TRBD1,TRBJ2-7,TRBV10-3,-,CANGPGTAYEQYF,TGTGCCAACGGACCTGGGACAGCCTACGAGCAGTACTTC
-,TRBJ1-5,TRBV5-4,-,CASSFGGGQPQHF,TGTGCCAGCAGCTTCGGGGGGGGCCAGCCCCAGCATTTT
-,TRBJ2-6,TRBV11-2,-,CASSRRGWGSGANVLTF,TGTGCCAGCAGCCGGCGAGGGTGGGGCTCTGGGGCCAACGTCCTGACTTTC
TRBD1,TRBJ2-7,TRBV10-3,-,CAIRGQGGLEDEQYF,TGTGCCATCAGGGGACAGGGGGGGCTGGAAGACGAGCAGTACTTT
TRBD2,TRBJ2-3,TRBV4-3,-,CASSLQAGPTDTQYF,TGCGCCAGCAGCCTTCAAGCGGGACCCACAGATACGCAGTATTTT
TRBD1,TRBJ1-6,TRBV15,-,CATSKWDRAVNSPLHF,TGTGCCACCAGCAAGTGGGACAGGGCCGTGAATTCACCCCTCCACTTT